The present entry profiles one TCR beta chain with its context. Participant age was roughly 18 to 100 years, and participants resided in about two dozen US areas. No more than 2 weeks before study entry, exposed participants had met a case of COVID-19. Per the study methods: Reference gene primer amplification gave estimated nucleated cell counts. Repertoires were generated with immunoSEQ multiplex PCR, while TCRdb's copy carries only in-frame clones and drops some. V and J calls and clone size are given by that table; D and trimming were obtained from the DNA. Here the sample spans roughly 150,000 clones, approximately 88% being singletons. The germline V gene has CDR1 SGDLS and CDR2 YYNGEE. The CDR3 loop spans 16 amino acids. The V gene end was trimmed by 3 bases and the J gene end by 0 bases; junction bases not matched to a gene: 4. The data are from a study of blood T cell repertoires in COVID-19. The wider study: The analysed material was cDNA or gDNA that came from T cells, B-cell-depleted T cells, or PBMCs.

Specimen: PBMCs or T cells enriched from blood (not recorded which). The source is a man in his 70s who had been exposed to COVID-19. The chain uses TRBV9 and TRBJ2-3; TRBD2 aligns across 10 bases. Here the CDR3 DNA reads TGTGCCAGCAGCGCCACTAGCGGGGCGAGCACAGATACGCAGTATTTT. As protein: CASSATSGASTDTQYF. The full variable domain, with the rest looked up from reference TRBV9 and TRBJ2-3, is DSGVTQTPKHLITATGQRVTLRCSPRSGDLSVYWYQQSLDQGLQFLIQYYNGEERAKGNILERFSAQQFPDLHSELNLSSLELGDSALYFCASSATSGASTDTQYFGPGTRLTVL.